This T cell receptor beta chain was observed in a study of response to subunit inactivated influenza vaccine. Whole-study results and caveats: Each seasonal influenza vaccination, the authors suggested, recruits few new T cells.

TCRdb reprocessed the RT-PCR reads with MiXCR, giving one entry per CDR3 protein. The sample gives some 800,000 distinct CDR3 sequences, approximately 21% of which show up once; around 9.6% is in the top ten. This clonotype came up a few times. The antigen is not known. The V gene's germline CDR1 is SGHRS and CDR2 YFSETQ. The CDR3 spans 12 residues. V lost 3 bases and J lost 11, with 11 bases in between. The clonotype comes from a middle-aged man who received an inactivated influenza vaccine. This specimen consisted of PBMCs from blood, obtained roughly 5 days after vaccination. The chain is built from TRBV5-1 and TRBJ1-4; D is possibly TRBD1 (6 bases). The CDR3, as DNA: TGCGCCAGCAGCTACGACCAGGGGAAACTGTTTTTT. Translated: CASSYDQGKLFF. Together with reference TRBV5-1 and TRBJ1-4, the CDR3 gives the full variable domain: KAGVTQTPRYLIKTRGQQVTLSCSPISGHRSVSWYQQTPGQGLQFLFEYFSETQRNKGNFPGRFSGRQFSNSRSEMNVSTLELGDSALYLCASSYDQGKLFFGSGTQLSVL.